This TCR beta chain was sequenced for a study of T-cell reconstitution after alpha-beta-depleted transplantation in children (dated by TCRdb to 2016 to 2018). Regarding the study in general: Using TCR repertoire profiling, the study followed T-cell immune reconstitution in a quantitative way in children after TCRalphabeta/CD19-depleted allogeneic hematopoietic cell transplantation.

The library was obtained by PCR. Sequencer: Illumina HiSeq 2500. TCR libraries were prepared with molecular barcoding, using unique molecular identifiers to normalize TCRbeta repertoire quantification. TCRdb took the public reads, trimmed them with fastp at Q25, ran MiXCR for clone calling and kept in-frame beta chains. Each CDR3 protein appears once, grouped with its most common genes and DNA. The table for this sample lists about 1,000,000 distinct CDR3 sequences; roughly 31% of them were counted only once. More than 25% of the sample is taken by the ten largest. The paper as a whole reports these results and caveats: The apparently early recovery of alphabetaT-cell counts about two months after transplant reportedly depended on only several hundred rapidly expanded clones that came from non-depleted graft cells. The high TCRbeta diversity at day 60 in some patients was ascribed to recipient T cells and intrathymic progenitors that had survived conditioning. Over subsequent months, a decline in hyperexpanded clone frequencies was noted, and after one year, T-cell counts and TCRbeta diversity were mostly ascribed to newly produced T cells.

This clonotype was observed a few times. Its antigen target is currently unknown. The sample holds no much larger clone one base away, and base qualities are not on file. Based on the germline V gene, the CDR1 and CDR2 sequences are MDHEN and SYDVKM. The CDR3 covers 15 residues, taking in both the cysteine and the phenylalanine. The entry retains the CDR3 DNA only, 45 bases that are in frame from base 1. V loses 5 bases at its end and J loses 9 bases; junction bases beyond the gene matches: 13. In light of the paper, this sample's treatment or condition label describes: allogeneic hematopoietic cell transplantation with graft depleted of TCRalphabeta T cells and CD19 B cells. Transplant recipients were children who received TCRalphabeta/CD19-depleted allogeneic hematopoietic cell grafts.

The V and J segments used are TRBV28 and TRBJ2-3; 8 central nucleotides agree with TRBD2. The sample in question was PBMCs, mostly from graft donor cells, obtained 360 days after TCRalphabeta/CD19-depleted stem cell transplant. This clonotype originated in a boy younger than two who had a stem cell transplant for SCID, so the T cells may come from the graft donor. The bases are TGTGCCAGCAGTACGGGGGGGGCGAGCGTATTGACGCAGTATTTT. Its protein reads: CASSTGGASVLTQYF. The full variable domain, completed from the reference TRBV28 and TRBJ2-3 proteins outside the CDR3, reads DVKVTQSSRYLVKRTGEKVFLECVQDMDHENMFWYRQDPGLGLRLIYFSYDVKMKEKGDIPEGYSVSREKKERFSLILESASTNQTSMYLCASSTGGASVLTQYFGPGTRLTVL.